The present entry profiles one T cell receptor (beta chain) with its context. Trimming shortened V by 3 bases and J by 4 bases, and 28 bases separated the two germline ends. The CDR3 sequence is 20 residues long. Looked up from germline, CDR1 is LGHNA and CDR2 is YNFKEQ. This entry is derived from a study of OX40 agonist ivuxolimab in advanced cancers. The data were produced by immunoSEQ multiplex PCR, yet TCRdb's version contains in-frame clones alone and is incomplete. The sample carries 82,000 or so clones, roughly 92% recorded once. This clonotype originated in an adult with an advanced solid tumor such as melanoma, head and neck, liver or kidney cancer. The sample in question was CD4+ or CD8+ T cells sorted from blood, obtained in a trial of the OX40 agonist ivuxolimab. V and J are TRBV4-2 and TRBJ2-1, with D maybe TRBD2 (5 bases). CDR3 region: CASSQAIVAPRRRTYNEQFF. For the CDR3, the DNA is TGTGCCAGCAGCCAGGCGATAGTAGCGCCCCGACGGCGGACGTACAATGAGCAGTTCTTC.